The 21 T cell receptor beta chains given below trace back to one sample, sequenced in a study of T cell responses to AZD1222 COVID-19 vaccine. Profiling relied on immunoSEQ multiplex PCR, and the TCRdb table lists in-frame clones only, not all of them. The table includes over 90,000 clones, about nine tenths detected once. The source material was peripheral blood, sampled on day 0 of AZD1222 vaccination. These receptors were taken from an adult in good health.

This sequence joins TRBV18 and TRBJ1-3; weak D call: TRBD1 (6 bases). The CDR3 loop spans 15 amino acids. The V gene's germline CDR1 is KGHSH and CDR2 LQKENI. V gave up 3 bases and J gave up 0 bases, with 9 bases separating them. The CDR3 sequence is CASSPDSPSGNTIYF. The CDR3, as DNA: TGTGCCAGCTCACCGGACAGCCCCTCTGGAAACACCATATATTTT.

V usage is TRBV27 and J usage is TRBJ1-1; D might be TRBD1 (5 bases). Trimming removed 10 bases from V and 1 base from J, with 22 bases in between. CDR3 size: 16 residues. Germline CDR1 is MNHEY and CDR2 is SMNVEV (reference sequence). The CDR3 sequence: CATTRGPMGPNTEAFF. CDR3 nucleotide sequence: TGTGCCACAACGAGGGGCCCCATGGGGCCGAACACTGAAGCTTTCTTT.

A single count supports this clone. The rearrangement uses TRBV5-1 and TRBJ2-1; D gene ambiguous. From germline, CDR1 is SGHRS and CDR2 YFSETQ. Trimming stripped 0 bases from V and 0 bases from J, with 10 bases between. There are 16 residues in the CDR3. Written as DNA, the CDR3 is TGCGCCAGCAGCTTGGTAGGGCCTAGCTCCTACAATGAGCAGTTCTTC. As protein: CASSLVGPSSYNEQFF.

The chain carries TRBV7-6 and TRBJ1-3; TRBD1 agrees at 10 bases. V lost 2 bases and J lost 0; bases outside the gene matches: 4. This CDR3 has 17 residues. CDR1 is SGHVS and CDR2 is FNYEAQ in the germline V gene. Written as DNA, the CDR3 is TGTGCCAGCAGCTTATCCGGGACAGGGGACTCTGGAAACACCATATATTTT. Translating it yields CASSLSGTGDSGNTIYF. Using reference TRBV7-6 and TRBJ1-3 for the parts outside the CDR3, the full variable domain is GAGVSQSPRYKVTKRGQDVALRCDPISGHVSLYWYRQALGQGPEFLTYFNYEAQQDKSGLPNDRFSAERPEGSISTLTIQRTEQRDSAMYRCASSLSGTGDSGNTIYFGEGSWLTVV.

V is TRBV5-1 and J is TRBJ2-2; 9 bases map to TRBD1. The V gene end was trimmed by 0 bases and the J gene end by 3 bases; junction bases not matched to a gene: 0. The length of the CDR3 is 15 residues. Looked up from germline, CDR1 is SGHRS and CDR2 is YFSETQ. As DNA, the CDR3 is TGCGCCAGCAGCTTGGGGACAGGGGACACCGGGGAGCTGTTTTTT. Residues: CASSLGTGDTGELFF.

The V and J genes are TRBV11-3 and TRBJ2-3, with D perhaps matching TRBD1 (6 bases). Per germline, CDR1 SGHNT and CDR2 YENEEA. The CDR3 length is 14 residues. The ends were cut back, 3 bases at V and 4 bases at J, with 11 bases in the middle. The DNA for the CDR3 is TGTGCCAGCAGCTTTGGACAGACAGCAGATACGCAGTATTTT. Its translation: CASSFGQTADTQYF.

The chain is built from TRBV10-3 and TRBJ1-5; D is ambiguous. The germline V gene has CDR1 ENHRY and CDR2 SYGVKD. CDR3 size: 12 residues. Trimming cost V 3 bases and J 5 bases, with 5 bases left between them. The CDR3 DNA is TGTGCCATCAGTGAAGCCGATCAGCCCCAGCATTTT. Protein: CAISEADQPQHF.

Here the CDR3 reads CASSLATGSTEAFF. The CDR3 bases are TGTGCCAGCAGCTTAGCCACGGGCAGCACTGAAGCTTTCTTT. The chain combines TRBV7-9 with TRBJ1-1; D not certain. Trimming took off 0 bases at V and 4 bases at J, with 9 bases between the two ends. Germline CDR1 and CDR2: SEHNR and FQNEAQ (reference sequence). The CDR3 has 14 amino acids.

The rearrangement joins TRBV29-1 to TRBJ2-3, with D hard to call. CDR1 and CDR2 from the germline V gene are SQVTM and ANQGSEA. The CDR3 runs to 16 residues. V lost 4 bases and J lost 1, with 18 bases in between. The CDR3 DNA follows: TGCAGCGTTGTAGGCTGGGGTAGCCGGGGCACAGATACGCAGTATTTT. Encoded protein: CSVVGWGSRGTDTQYF.

This CDR3 reads CASSPHDGDTQYF. Written as DNA, the CDR3 is TGTGCCAGCAGCCCCCACGATGGAGATACGCAGTATTTT. V usage is TRBV5-4 and J usage is TRBJ2-3; D is uncertain. V lost 4 bases, J lost 5 bases, and 11 bases lay in between. The length of the CDR3 is 13 residues. Germline-derived CDR1 and CDR2 are SGHNT and YYREEE (reference sequence).

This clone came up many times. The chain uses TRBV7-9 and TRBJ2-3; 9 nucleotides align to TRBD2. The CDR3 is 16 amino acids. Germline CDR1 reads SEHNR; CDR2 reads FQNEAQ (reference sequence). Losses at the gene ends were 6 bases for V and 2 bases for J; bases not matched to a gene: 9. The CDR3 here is CASRSTSGFFTDTQYF. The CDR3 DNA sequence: TGTGCCAGCAGGTCGACTAGCGGTTTTTTCACAGATACGCAGTATTTT.

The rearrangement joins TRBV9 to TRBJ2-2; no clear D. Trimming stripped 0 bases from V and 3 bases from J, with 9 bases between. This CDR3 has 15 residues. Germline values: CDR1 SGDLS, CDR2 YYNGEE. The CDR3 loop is CASSVVDVDTGELFF. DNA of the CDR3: TGTGCCAGCAGCGTAGTGGATGTCGACACCGGGGAGCTGTTTTTT.

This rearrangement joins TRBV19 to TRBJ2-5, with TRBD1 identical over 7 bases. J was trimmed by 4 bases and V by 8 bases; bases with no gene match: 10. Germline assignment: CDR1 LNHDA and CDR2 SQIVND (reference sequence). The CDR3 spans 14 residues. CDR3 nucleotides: TGTGCCAGTTCTAGACAGGGAGTGGGAGAGACCCAGTACTTC. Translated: CASSRQGVGETQYF.

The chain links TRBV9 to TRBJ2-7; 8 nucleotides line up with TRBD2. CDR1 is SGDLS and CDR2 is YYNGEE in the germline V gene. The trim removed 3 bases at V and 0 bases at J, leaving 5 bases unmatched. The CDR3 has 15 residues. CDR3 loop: CASSGSGGYSYEQYF. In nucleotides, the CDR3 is TGTGCCAGCAGCGGGAGCGGGGGCTACTCCTACGAGCAGTACTTC.

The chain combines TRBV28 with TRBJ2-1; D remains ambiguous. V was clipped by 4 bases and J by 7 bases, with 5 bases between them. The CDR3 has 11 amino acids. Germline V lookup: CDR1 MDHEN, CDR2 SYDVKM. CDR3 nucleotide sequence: TGTGCCAGCAGTTGGTTTAATGAGCAGTTCTTC. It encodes CASSWFNEQFF.

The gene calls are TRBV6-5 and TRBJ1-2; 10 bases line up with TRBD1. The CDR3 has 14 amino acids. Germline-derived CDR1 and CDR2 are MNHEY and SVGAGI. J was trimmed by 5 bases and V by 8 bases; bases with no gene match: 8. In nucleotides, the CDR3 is TGTGCCAGCTCAAGGGACAGGGGCCCTTATGGCTACACCTTC. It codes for CASSRDRGPYGYTF.

CDR3 bases: TGTGCCAGCAGCGTAGGAGGACTCGCTATCACAGATACGCAGTATTTT. Encoded protein: CASSVGGLAITDTQYF. This chain links TRBV9 with TRBJ2-3, with D possibly TRBD2 on 5 matching bases. CDR1 and CDR2 from the germline V gene are SGDLS and YYNGEE. The CDR3 length is 16 residues. The V end lost 0 bases, the J end lost 2 bases, and 13 bases lay between the germline ends. The variable domain in full, completed from reference TRBV9 and TRBJ2-3, reads DSGVTQTPKHLITATGQRVTLRCSPRSGDLSVYWYQQSLDQGLQFLIQYYNGEERAKGNILERFSAQQFPDLHSELNLSSLELGDSALYFCASSVGGLAITDTQYFGPGTRLTVL.

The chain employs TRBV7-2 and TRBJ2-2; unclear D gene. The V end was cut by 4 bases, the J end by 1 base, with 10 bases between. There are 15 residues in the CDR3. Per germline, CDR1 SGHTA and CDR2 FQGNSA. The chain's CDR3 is CASSSVMRNTGELFF. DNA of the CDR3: TGTGCCAGCAGCTCCGTTATGCGGAACACCGGGGAGCTGTTTTTT.

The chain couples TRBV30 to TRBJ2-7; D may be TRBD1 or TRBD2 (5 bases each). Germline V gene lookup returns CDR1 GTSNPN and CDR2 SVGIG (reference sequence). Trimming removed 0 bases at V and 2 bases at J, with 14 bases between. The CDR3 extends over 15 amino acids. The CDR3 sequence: CAWSVQVRGTYEQYF. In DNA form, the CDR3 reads TGTGCCTGGAGTGTCCAGGTGAGGGGTACCTACGAGCAGTACTTC. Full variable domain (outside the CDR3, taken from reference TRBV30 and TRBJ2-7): SQTIHQWPATLVQPVGSPLSLECTVEGTSNPNLYWYRQAAGRGLQLLFYSVGIGQISSEVPQNLSASRPQDRQFILSSKKLLLSDSGFYLCAWSVQVRGTYEQYFGPGTRLTVT.

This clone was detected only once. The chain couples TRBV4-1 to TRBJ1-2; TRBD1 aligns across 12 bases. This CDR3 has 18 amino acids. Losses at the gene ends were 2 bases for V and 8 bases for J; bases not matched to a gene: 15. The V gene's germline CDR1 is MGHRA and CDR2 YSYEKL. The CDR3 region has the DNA TGCGCCAGCAGCCAAACTACCGGGACAGGGGGCCTTGTAGGGGGCTACACCTTC. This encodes CASSQTTGTGGLVGGYTF.

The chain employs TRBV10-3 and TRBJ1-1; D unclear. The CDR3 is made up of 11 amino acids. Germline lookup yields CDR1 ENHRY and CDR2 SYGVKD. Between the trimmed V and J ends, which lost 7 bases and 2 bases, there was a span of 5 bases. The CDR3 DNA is TGTGCCATCAAGCGAAACACTGAAGCTTTCTTT. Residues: CAIKRNTEAFF.